This T cell receptor (beta chain) was captured in a study of T-cell memory formation after mild COVID-19. MiXCR, applied by TCRdb to the 5' RACE reads, yields one record per CDR3 protein. The table has about 170,000 distinct CDR3 sequences, around 13% seen once; the top ten hold approximately 3.6%. Comment on this clonotype: Its target is unknown.

Whole-study results and caveats: Certain responding clones were present in pre-infection memory, suggesting participation of cross-reactive memory.

Trimming stripped 1 base from V and 10 bases from J, with 10 bases between. CDR1 is LGHNA, CDR2 YSLEER, per germline. This CDR3 is 12 amino acids long. The V call is TRBV4-3, the J call TRBJ1-1, with a weak D call TRBD1 (6 bases). The receptor comes from a man younger than 30 who had mild COVID-19 (a few samples of this study predate the infection). Cell type and time point are not known. The sequenced material came from PBMCs or a T cell subset sorted from them (not recorded which). CDR3 residues: CASSQAQGPAFF. In DNA, the CDR3 is TGCGCCAGCAGCCAAGCACAGGGCCCAGCTTTCTTT.